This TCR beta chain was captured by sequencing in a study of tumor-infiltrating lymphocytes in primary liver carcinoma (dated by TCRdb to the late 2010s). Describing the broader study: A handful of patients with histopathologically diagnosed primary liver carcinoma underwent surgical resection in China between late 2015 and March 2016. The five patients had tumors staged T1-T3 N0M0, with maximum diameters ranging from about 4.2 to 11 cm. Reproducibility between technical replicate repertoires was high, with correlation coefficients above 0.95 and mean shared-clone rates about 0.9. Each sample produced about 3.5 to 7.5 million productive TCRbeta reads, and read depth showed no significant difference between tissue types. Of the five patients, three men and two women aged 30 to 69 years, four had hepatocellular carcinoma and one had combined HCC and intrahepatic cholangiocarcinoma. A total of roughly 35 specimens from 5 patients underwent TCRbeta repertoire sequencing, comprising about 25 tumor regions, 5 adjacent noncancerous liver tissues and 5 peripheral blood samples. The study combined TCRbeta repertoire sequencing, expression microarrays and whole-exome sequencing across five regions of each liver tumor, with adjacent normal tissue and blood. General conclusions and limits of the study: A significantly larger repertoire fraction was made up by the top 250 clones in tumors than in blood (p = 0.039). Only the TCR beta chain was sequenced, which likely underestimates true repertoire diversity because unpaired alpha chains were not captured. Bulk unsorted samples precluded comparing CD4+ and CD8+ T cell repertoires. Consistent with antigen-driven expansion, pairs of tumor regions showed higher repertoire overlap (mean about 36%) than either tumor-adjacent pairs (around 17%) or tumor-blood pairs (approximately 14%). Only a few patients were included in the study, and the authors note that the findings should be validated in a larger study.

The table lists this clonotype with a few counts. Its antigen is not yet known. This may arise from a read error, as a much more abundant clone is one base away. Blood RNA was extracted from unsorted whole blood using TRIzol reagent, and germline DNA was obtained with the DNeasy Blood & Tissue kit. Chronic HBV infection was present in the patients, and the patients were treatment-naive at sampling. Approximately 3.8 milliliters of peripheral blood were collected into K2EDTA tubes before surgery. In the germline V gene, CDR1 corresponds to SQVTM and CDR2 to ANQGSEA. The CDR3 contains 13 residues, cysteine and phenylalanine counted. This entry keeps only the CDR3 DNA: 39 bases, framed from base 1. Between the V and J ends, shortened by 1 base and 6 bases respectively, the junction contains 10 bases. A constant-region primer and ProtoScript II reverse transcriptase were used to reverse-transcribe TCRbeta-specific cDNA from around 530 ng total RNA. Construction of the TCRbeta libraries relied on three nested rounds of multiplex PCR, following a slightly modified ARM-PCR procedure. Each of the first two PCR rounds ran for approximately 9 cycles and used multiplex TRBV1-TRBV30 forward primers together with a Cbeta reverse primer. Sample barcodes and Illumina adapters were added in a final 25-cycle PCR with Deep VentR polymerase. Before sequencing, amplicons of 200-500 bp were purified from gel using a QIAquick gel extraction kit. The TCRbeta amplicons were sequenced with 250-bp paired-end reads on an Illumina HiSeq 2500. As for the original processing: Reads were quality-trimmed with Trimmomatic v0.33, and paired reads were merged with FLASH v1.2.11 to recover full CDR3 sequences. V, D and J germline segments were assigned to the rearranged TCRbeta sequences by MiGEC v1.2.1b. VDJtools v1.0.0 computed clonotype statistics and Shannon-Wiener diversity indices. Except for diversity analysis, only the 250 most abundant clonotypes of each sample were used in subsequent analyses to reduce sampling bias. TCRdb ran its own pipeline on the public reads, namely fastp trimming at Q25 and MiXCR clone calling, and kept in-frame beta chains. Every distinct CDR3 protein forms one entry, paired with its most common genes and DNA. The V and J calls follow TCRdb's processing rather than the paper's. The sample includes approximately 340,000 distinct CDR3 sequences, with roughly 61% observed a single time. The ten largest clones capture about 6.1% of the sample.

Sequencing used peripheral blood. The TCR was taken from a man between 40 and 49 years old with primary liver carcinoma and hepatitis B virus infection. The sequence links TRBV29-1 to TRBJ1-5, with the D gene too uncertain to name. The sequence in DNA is TGCAGCGTTGAAGTATCGGGAGTTCAGCCCCAGCATTTT. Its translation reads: CSVEVSGVQPQHF. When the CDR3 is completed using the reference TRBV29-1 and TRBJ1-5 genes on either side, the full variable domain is SAVISQKPSRDICQRGTSLTIQCQVDSQVTMMFWYRQQPGQSLTLIATANQGSEATYESGFVIDKFPISRPNLTFSTLTVSNMSPEDSSIYLCSVEVSGVQPQHFGDGTRLSIL.